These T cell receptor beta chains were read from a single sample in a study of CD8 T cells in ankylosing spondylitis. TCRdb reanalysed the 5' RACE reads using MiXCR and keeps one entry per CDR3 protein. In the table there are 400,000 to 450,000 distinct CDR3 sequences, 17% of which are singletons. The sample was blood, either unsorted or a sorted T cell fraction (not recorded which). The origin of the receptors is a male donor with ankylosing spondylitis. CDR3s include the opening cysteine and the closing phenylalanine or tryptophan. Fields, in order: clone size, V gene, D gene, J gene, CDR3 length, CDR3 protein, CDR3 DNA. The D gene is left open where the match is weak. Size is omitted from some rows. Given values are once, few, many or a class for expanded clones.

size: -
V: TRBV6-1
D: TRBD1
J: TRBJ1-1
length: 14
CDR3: CASRPGQKNTEAFF
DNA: TGTGCCAGCAGGCCGGGACAGAAGAACACTGAAGCTTTCTTT

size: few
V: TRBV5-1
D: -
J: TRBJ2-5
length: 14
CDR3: CASSFRTEGETQYF
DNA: TGCGCCAGCAGCTTCCGTACGGAGGGTGAGACCCAGTACTTC

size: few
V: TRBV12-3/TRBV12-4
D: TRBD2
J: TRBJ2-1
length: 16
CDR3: CASSFRRLAEYNEQFF
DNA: TGTGCCAGCAGTTTTCGTAGACTAGCGGAATACAATGAGCAGTTCTTC

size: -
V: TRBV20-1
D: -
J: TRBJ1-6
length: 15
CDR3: CSARGPTGANSPLHF
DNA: TGCAGTGCTAGGGGTCCGACAGGAGCTAATTCACCCCTCCACTTT

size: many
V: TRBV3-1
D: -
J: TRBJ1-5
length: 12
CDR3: CASSQGDQPQHF
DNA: TGTGCCAGCAGCCAAGGAGATCAGCCCCAGCATTTT

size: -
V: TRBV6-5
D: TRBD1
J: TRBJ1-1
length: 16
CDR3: CASSYQGARMNTEAFF
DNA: TGTGCCAGCAGTTACCAGGGGGCAAGGATGAACACTGAAGCTTTCTTT

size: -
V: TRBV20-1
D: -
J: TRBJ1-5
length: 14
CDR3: CSAFLDILNQPQHF
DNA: TGCAGTGCTTTCCTGGACATCCTCAATCAGCCCCAGCATTTT

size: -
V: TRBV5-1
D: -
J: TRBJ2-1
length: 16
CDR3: CASSLGRDSPRDEQFF
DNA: TGCGCCAGCAGCTTGGGGCGGGACAGCCCTCGGGATGAGCAGTTCTTC

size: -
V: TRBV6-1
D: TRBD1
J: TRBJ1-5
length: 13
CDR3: CASSLTGRQPQHF
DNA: TGTGCCAGCAGCTTGACAGGGAGGCAGCCCCAGCATTTT

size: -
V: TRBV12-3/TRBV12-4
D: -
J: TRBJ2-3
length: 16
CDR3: CASSPRQSLSTDTQYF
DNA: TGTGCCAGCAGTCCCCGACAGTCACTTAGCACAGATACGCAGTATTTT

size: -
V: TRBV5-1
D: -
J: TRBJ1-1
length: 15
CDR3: CASSLVGSQNTEAFF
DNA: TGCGCCAGCAGCTTGGTAGGATCCCAGAACACTGAAGCTTTCTTT

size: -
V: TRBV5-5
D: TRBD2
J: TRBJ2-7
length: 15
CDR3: CASSLMASGRSEQYF
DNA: TGTGCCAGCAGCTTGATGGCTAGCGGGAGATCTGAGCAGTACTTC

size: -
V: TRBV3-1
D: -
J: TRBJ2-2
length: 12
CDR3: CASSYLTGELFF
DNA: TGTGCCAGCAGCTACCTCACCGGGGAGCTGTTTTTT

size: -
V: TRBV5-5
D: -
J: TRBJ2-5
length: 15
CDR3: CASSSRHLGTGTQYF
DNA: TGTGCCAGCAGCTCGCGTCATCTGGGGACGGGGACCCAGTACTTC

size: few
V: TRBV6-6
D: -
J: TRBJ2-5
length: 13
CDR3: CASSRQAGETQYF
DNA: TGTGCCAGCAGTAGACAGGCTGGGGAGACCCAGTACTTC

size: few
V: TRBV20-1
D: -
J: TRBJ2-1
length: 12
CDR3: CSAGRLGNEQFF
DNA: TGCAGTGCTGGGCGTTTGGGCAATGAGCAGTTCTTC

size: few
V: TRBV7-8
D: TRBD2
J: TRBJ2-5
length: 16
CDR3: CASSLATSGRQETQYF
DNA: TGTGCCAGCAGCTTAGCAACTAGCGGGCGCCAAGAGACCCAGTACTTC

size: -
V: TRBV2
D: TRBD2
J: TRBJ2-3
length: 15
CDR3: CASRGSGGGSNTQYF
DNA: TGTGCCAGCAGGGGCAGCGGGGGGGGCTCGAATACGCAGTATTTT

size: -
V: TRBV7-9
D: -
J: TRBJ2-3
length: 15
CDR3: CASSLWDPSTDTQYF
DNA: TGTGCCAGCAGCTTGTGGGACCCTAGCACAGATACGCAGTATTTT

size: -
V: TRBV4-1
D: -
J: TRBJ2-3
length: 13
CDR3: CASSQARAGTQYF
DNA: TGCGCCAGCAGCCAAGCGCGGGCCGGTACGCAGTATTTT

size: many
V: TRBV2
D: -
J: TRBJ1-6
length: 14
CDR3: CASSDRQGNSPLHF
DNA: TGTGCCAGCAGTGATCGGCAGGGCAACTCACCCCTCCACTTT

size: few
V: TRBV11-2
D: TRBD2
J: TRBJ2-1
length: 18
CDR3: CASSLTLAGGRPYNEQFF
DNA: TGTGCCAGCAGCCTTACCCTAGCGGGGGGGCGTCCCTACAATGAGCAGTTCTTC

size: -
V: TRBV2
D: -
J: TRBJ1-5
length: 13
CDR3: CASSDVGNQPQHF
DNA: TGTGCCAGCAGTGATGTGGGGAATCAGCCCCAGCATTTT

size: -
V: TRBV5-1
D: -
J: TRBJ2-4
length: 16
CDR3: CASSLAPLSGVNIQYF
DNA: TGCGCCAGCAGCTTGGCTCCCCTGTCGGGGGTAAACATTCAGTACTTC